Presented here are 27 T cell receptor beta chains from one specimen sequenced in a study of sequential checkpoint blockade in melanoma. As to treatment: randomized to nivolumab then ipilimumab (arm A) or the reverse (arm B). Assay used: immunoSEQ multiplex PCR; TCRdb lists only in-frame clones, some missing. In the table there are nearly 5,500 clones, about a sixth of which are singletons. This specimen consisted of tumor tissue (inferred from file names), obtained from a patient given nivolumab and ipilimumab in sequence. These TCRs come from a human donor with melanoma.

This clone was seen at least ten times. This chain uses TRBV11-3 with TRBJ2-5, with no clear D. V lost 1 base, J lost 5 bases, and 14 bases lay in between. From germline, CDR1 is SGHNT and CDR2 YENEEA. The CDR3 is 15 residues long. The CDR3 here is CASSLVSLARETQYF. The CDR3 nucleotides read TGTGCCAGCAGCTTAGTGTCCTTAGCTCGTGAGACCCAGTACTTC.

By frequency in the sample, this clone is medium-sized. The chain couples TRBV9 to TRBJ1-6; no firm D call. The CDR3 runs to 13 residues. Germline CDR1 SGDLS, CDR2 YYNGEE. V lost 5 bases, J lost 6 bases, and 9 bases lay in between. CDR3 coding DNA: TGTGCCAGCAGTCCCGGACCTAATTCACCCCTCCACTTT. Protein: CASSPGPNSPLHF. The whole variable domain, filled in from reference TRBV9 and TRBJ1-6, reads DSGVTQTPKHLITATGQRVTLRCSPRSGDLSVYWYQQSLDQGLQFLIQYYNGEERAKGNILERFSAQQFPDLHSELNLSSLELGDSALYFCASSPGPNSPLHFGNGTRLTVT.

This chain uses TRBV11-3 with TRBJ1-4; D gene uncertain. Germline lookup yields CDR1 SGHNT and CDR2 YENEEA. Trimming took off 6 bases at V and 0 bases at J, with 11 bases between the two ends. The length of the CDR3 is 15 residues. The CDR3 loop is CASSRNSATNEKLFF. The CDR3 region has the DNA TGTGCCAGCAGTCGCAATTCTGCAACTAATGAAAAACTGTTTTTT.

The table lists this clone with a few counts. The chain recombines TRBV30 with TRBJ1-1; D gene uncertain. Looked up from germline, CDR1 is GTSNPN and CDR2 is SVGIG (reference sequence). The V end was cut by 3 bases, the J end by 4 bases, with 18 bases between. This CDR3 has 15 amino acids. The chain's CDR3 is CAWSTLMSGGTEAFF. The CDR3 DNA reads TGTGCCTGGAGCACTCTCATGAGTGGTGGCACTGAAGCTTTCTTT.

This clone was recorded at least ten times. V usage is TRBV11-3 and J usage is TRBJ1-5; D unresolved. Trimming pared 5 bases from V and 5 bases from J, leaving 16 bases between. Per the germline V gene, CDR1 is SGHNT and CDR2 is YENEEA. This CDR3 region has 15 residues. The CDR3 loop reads CASSRTLQLHQPQHF. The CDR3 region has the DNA TGTGCCAGCAGCCGGACCCTTCAACTCCATCAGCCCCAGCATTTT.

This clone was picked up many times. CDR3 coding DNA: TGTGCCAGCACCCGGATGGGGACAATTAATGAAAAACTGTTTTTT. This translates into CASTRMGTINEKLFF. The rearrangement joins TRBV11-3 to TRBJ1-4; D might be TRBD1 (6 bases). The CDR3 covers 15 residues. CDR1 and CDR2 (germline): SGHNT, YENEEA. V gave up 7 bases and J gave up 4 bases, with 16 bases separating them. Full variable domain (rest looked up from reference TRBV11-3 and TRBJ1-4): EAGVVQSPRYKIIEKKQPVAFWCNPISGHNTLYWYLQNLGQGPELLIRYENEEAVDDSQLPKDRFSAERLKGVDSTLKIQPAELGDSAVYLCASTRMGTINEKLFFGSGTQLSVL.

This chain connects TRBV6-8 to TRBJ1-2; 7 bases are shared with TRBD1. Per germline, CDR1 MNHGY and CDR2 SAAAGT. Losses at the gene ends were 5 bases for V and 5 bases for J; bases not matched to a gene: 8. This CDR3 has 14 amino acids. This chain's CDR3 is CASSPTRGRYGYTF. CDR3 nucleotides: TGTGCCAGCAGTCCCACGAGGGGGCGGTATGGCTACACCTTC.

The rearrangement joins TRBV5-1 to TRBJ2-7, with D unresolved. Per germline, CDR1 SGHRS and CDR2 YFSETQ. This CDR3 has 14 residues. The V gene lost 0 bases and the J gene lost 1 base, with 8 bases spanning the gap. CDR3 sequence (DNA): TGCGCCAGCAGCTTGGCCTCGGAGTCCTACGAGCAGTACTTC. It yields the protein CASSLASESYEQYF.

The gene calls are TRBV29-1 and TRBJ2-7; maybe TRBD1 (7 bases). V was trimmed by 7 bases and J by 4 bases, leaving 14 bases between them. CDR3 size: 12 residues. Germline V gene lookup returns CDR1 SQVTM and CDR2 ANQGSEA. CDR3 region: CSAGDSVYEQYF. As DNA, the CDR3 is TGCAGCGCGGGGGACAGTGTATACGAGCAGTACTTC.

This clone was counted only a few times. The CDR3 sequence: CASSWGLRELFF. In nucleotides, the CDR3 is TGTGCCAGCAGTTGGGGGTTGCGGGAGCTGTTTTTT. J is TRBJ2-2 and V is TRBV6-8; D is tentatively TRBD1 or TRBD2 (5 bases each). Trimming stripped 4 bases from V and 9 bases from J, with 9 bases between. The CDR3 covers 12 residues. The V gene's germline CDR1 is MNHGY and CDR2 SAAAGT.

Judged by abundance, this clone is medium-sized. The CDR3 DNA reads TGTGCCAGCAGTTCCAATCTGGACAGGGGGCTAATGAACACTGAAGCTTTCTTT. Protein sequence: CASSSNLDRGLMNTEAFF. The chain is built from TRBV6-8 and TRBJ1-1; 11 nucleotides match TRBD1. The CDR3 length is 18 residues. Germline V CDR1 and CDR2: MNHGY, SAAAGT. With V trimmed by 4 bases and J by 0 bases, 10 bases remained unmatched.

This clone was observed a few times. CDR3: CASSYGTSREQYF. The DNA for the CDR3 is TGTGCCAGCAGTTACGGGACTAGTCGTGAGCAGTACTTC. The V call is TRBV6-8, the J call TRBJ2-7; 8 bases line up with TRBD2. Germline trimming cut 2 bases from V and 7 bases from J; bases unmatched to any gene: 4. The CDR3 runs 13 residues. CDR1 and CDR2 (germline): MNHGY, SAAAGT.

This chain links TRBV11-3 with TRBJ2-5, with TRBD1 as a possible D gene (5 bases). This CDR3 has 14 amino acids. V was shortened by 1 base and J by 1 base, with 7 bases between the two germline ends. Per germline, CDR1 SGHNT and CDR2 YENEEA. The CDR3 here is CASSLVTGQETQYF. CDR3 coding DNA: TGTGCCAGCAGCTTAGTAACAGGCCAAGAGACCCAGTACTTC.

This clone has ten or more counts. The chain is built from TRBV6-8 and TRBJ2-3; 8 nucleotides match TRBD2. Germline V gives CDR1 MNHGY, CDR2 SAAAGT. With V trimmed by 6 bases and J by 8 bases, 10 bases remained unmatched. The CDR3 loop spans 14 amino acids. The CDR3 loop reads CASRASGLFGTQYF. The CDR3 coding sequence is TGTGCCAGCAGGGCTAGCGGGTTGTTTGGTACGCAGTATTTT.

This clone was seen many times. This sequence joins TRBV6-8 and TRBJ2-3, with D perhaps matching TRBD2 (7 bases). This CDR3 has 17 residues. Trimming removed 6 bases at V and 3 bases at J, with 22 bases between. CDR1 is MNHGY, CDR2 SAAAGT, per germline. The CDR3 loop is CASSPLGGPVRTDTQYF. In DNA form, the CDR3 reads TGTGCCAGCAGCCCCTTGGGGGGGCCGGTCCGGACAGATACGCAGTATTTT.

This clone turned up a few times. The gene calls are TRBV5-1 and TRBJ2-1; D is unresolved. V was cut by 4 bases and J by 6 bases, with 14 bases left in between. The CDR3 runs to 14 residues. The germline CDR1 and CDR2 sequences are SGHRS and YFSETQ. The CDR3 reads CASSQEKGINEQFF. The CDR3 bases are TGCGCCAGCAGCCAAGAGAAGGGAATCAATGAGCAGTTCTTC.

CDR3 coding DNA: TGCGCCAGCAGCCAAGATCGAGTAGCGGGGCCCCGAGGGGAGACCCAGTACTTC. Its translation: CASSQDRVAGPRGETQYF. The chain couples TRBV4-1 to TRBJ2-5; 8 bases fit TRBD2. The CDR3 extends over 18 amino acids. Germline loops: CDR1 MGHRA, CDR2 YSYEKL. With V trimmed by 0 bases and J by 5 bases, 14 bases remained unmatched.

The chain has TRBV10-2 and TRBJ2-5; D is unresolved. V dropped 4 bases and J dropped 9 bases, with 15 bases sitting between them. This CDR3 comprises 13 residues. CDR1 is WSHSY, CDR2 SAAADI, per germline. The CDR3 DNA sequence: TGCGCCAGCAGTGTAGTCCCGGAGAGCGCCCAGTACTTC. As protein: CASSVVPESAQYF.

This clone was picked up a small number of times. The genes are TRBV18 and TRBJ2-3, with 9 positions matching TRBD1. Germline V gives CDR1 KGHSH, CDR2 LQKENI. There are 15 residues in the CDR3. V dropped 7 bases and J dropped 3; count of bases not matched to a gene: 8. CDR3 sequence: CASLPGQGRTDTQYF. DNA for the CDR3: TGTGCCAGCTTGCCGGGACAGGGTAGGACAGATACGCAGTATTTT.

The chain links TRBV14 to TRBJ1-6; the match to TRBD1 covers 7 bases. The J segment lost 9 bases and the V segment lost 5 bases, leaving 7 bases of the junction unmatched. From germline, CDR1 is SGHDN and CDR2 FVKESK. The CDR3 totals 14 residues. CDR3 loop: CASSFTGATSPLHF. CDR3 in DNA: TGTGCCAGCAGCTTCACAGGGGCGACTTCACCCCTCCACTTT.

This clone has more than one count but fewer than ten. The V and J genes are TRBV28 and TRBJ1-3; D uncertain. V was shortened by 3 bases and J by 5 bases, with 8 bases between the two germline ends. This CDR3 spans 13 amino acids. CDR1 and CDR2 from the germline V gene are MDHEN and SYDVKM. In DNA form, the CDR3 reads TGTGCCAGCAGTTTGGATACGAGAAACACCATATATTTT. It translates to CASSLDTRNTIYF.

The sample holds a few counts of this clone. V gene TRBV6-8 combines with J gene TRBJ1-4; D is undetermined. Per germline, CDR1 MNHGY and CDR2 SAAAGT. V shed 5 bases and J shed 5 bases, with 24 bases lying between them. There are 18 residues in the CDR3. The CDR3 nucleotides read TGTGCCAGCAGTGACTGTCCAAGTCTCCTAGTCGACAATGAAAAACTGTTTTTT. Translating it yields CASSDCPSLLVDNEKLFF.

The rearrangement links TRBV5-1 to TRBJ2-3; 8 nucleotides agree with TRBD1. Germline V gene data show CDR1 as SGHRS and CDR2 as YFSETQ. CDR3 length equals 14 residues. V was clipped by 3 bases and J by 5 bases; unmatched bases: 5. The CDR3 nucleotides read TGCGCCAGCAGCTCAGGGGGCAGGGGAGATACGCAGTATTTT. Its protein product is CASSSGGRGDTQYF.

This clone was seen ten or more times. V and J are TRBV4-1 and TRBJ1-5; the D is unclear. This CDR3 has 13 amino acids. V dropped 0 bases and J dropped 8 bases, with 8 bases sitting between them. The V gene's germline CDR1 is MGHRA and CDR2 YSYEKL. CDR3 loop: CASSQDPGEPQHF. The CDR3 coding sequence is TGCGCCAGCAGCCAAGATCCCGGGGAGCCCCAGCATTTT.

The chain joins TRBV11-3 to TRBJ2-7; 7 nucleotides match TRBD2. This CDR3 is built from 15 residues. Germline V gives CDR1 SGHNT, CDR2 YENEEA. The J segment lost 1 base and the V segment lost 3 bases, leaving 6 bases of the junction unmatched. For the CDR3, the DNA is TGTGCCAGCAGCTTGGGAATGGGGGGGTCCTACGAGCAGTACTTC. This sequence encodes CASSLGMGGSYEQYF.

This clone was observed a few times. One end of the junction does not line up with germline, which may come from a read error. The chain's CDR3 is CASSPLTKRSAF. The CDR3 DNA is TGTGCCAGCAGTCCACTCACAAAAAGGTCCGCCTTT. The genes are TRBV2 and TRBJ1-1; D unclear. The CDR3 spans 12 residues. Looked up from germline, CDR1 is SNHLY and CDR2 is FYNNEI.

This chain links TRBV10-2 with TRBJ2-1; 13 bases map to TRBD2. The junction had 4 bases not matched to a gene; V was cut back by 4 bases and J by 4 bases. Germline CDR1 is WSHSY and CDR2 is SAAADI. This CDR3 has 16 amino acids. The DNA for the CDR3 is TGCGCCAGCAGTGGGACTAGCGGGGGCCCTTACAATGAGCAGTTCTTC. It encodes CASSGTSGGPYNEQFF.